This record covers a single T cell receptor beta chain. Its antigen is unknown. Base qualities were left out, and no much larger clone turns up one base away. This sample was included in a study of T cells in Graves' hyperthyroidism and ophthalmopathy (dated by TCRdb to about 2019). Concerning the study at large: Peripheral blood samples were taken at initial diagnosis, before any treatment was given. According to the paper, TCR Vbeta CDR3 sequencing was carried out on 120 to 150 peripheral blood samples, which came from fewer than 50 ophthalmopathy, fewer than 80 hyperthyroidism and roughly 17 progressor patients. TCR V-J signatures able to tell the groups apart were searched for in a discovery cohort of 95 or so patients, of whom around 43 had Graves' ophthalmopathy and about 60 had stable Graves' hyperthyroidism. Following sampling, methimazole starting at 30 mg daily was given to hyperthyroidism patients, and high-dose intravenous methylprednisolone was given to ophthalmopathy patients. In more than five Graves' hyperthyroidism patients, the study also compared T-cell repertoires from thyroid tissue with T-cell repertoires from blood. The 75 to 100 discovery patients were randomly split 7:3 into training and test sets. Whether ophthalmopathy could be predicted prospectively was tested in an independent validation cohort made up of 18 to 20 hyperthyroidism patients plus 17 patients who later progressed to ophthalmopathy.

A patient counted as having stable Graves' hyperthyroidism if no progression to ophthalmopathy occurred over 18 months of follow-up. Hyperthyroidism patients were aged 18 to 65 years and newly diagnosed, with disease duration of less than 2 months. Exclusion was applied to patients with uncontrolled infections, other autoimmune diseases, pregnancy or lactation. Diagnoses relied on clinical symptoms, serum thyroxine and TRAb, thyroid ultrasound and orbital computed tomography. PBMCs were separated from about 10 ml of fresh peripheral blood using Ficoll-Paque density gradient centrifugation. Total RNA was extracted with Trizol reagent, and quality was checked on an Agilent 2100 Bioanalyzer. Broader findings and caveats from the paper: A 13 V-J signature model separated ophthalmopathy from stable hyperthyroidism, with approximately 86% sensitivity and around 84% specificity in cross-validation and 80%/75% in testing. During validation, the model predicted progression to ophthalmopathy a median of around six months ahead of onset, with approximately 71% sensitivity and almost 75% specificity. Most expanded thyroid clonotypes (frequency above 0.001) were also detected in blood, suggesting blood repertoires may reflect thyroid immune responses. Sample size was not statistically predetermined, and blinding of investigators to group allocation was not performed.

Taken from the germline V gene (reference sequence), the CDR1 and CDR2 loops are MNHEY and SMNVEV. Measured from the cysteine to the phenylalanine, the CDR3 is 13 residues long. Of all the DNA, just the CDR3 is kept, 39 bases in frame from base 1. The junction carries 6 bases between V and J, which are trimmed by 3 bases and 3 bases respectively. The TCR beta CDR3 regions were amplified from the RNA transcripts. The first round of RT-PCR for the TCR CDR3 was performed with the HTBI primer set and the Qiagen OneStep RT-PCR kit. A second multiplex PCR round built the libraries, followed by size selection and purification. Paired-end sequencing of the libraries was performed with 100 bp reads on an Illumina HiSeq2000. The paper's processing steps were these. SOAPnuke was used to process the raw data, removing reads that contained adapters or uncalled bases, had a mean Phred below 15, or lacked an exact match to the constant primer or identifier. High-quality paired reads were merged with COPE v1.2.5, and unique nucleotide sequences were defined as clonotypes. Clonotypes were aligned to IMGT TRBV, TRBD and TRBJ reference segments using MiTCR v1.1. Analysis was restricted to V-J combinations with a frequency above 0.0001, which covered about 99% of repertoires. The TCS score was defined as the ratio of F50 (clonal expansion) to E x V (chaos), calculated using BLOSUM62-based TCRdist between CDR3 peptides within each V-J. Welch's t-statistics and random forest reduced 514 V-J features to 10 to 15, which were used in a naive Bayes classifier (R e1071). TCRdb reworked the public reads: Q25 trimming with fastp, MiXCR clone assembly, productive beta chains retained. Every entry covers one CDR3 protein and lists the most common genes and DNA from its rows. Clone size and V and J calls follow TCRdb, not the original study. The sample table lists some 400,000 distinct CDR3 sequences, around 14% of them with a count of one. The top ten hold 9.5% to 11% of the sample.

The chain couples TRBV27 to TRBJ1-5, with no reliable assignment of the D segment. Sequencing used blood. This receptor was taken from a woman in her sixties with Graves' hyperthyroidism. The base sequence is TGTGCCAGCAGTTTTGGGTTCAATCAGCCCCAGCATTTT. Its translation reads: CASSFGFNQPQHF.